This T cell receptor beta chain was identified during a study of Ad26.COV2.S vaccination and SARS-CoV-2 variants. Across the study: The authors gave Ad26.COV2.S intramuscularly, either once or twice 56 days apart.

This table comes from immunoSEQ multiplex PCR, and its TCRdb copy is limited to in-frame clones, with some not included. The sample yields 360,000 or so clones, around 91% seen once. Study-level results: Total T cell responses were possibly underestimated by TCR breadth and depth analyses. Vaccinated and placebo-treated recipients had similar non-spike TCR breadth. Greater spike-specific TCR breadth was seen in vaccine recipients than in placebo recipients.

Points on this clone: No antigen is known for it.

The CDR3 covers 12 residues. CDR1 and CDR2 from the germline V gene are SGHNT and YYREEE (reference sequence). J lost 6 bases, V lost 4 bases, and 3 bases had no gene match. Treatment noted: around 19 received Ad26.COV2.S at low or high dose, single or two shots; about 5 received placebo; per-sample allocation not given. Collection of samples fell on day 63 after the first vaccine or placebo injection. This clonotype originated in a person between 18 and 59 years old who received the Ad26.COV2.S COVID-19 vaccine or a placebo. The sequences come from peripheral blood, collected in a trial of Ad26.COV2.S vaccine versus placebo. The rearrangement joins TRBV5-4 to TRBJ1-2; 7 bases line up with TRBD1. The DNA for the CDR3 is TGTGCCAGCAGCCAGGACAGGAATGGCTACACCTTC. Its protein product is CASSQDRNGYTF.